Below, 3 T cell receptor beta chains from the same sample are listed, as sequenced in a study of regulatory and conventional T cells in RAG deficiency. Conventional CD4+ T cells were sorted from blood as CD25-low CD127-high cells. TCRdb's copy holds only in-frame clones and misses some; the assay was immunoSEQ multiplex PCR. The data show around 30,000 clones, with nearly 95% seen just once and over 0.15% held by the top ten. These data were likewise used in another study, on regulatory T cells. That publication notes: Amplification used 52 TRBV primers and 13 TRBJ primers.

What was sequenced was CD25- CD4+ T cells sorted from blood. Source of these receptors: a human donor in good health.

The V gene is TRBV6-1, the J gene TRBJ2-5, with 7 bases lining up with TRBD2. The J call is uncertain, as TRBJ2-7 better fits the DNA end. CDR3 length: 15 amino acids. In germline, CDR1 is MNHNS, CDR2 SASEGT. The CDR3: CASSERGDRAYEQYF. For the CDR3, the DNA is TGTGCCAGCAGTGAACGGGGGGACCGAGCCTACGAGCAGTACTTC.

The chain is built from TRBV13 and TRBJ1-2; TRBD1 is a possible D gene (6 bases). The germline V and J ends were trimmed by 2 bases and 1 base, with 11 bases remaining between them. Germline assignment: CDR1 PRHDT and CDR2 FYEKMQ (reference sequence). CDR3 length: 15 residues. Written as DNA, the CDR3 is TGTGCCAGCAGCTTAACAGGGAGGGATAACTATGGCTACACCTTC. Translation: CASSLTGRDNYGYTF.

In the case of this clone: The junction departs from the called germline gene at one end, perhaps through a read error. The same CDR3 also results from other DNA sequences found in this sample. The J gene is TRBJ1-6, the V gene TRBV4-2, with TRBD1 identical over 8 bases. The CDR3 contains 16 residues. The germline V gene has CDR1 LGHNA and CDR2 YNFKEQ. CDR3 in amino acids: CASSLGTGRINSPLHF. The CDR3 nucleotides are TGTGCCAGCAGCCTCGGGACAGGACGGATTAATTCCCCCCTCCACTTT.